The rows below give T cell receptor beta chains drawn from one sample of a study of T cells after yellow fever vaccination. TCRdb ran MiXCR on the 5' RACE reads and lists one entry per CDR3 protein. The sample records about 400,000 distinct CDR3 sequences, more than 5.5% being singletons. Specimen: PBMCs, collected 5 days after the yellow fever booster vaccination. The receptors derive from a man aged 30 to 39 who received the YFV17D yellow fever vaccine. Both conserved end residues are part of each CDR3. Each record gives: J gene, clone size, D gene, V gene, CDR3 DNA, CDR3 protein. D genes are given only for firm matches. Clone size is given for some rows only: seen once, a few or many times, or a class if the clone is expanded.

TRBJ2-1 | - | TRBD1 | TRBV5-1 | TGCGCCAGCAGCGGGAGGGACAGGGCTAGAAATGAGCAGTTCTTC | CASSGRDRARNEQFF
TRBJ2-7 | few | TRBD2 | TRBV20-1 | TGCAGTGCTAGACCGGGGGATATGCCGCTAGCGGCATACGAGCAGTACTTC | CSARPGDMPLAAYEQYF
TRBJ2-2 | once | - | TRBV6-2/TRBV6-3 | TGTGCCAGCAGCGGAACCACCCGGAGCACCGGGGAGCTGTTTTTT | CASSGTTRSTGELFF
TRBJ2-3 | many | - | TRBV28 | TGTGCCAGCACTCTCCTCTCAAGGGATACGCAGTATTTT | CASTLLSRDTQYF
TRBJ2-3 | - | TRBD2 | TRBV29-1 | TGCAGCGTCAAACTAGCGGGAAGTTCAGATACGCAGTATTTT | CSVKLAGSSDTQYF
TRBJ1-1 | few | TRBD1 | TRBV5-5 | TGTGCCAGCAGCCGGGACAGGGGGACTGAAGCTTTCTTT | CASSRDRGTEAFF
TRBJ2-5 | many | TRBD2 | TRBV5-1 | TGCGCCAGCAGCTCACCTTTAGCGGGAGAGACCCAGTACTTC | CASSSPLAGETQYF
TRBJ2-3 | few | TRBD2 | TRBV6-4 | TGTGCCAGCAGTGAGACCCTAGCGGGGACGCAGTATTTT | CASSETLAGTQYF
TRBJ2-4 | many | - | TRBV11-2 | TGTGCCAGCAGCTTAGGGGCCAAAAACATTCAGTACTTC | CASSLGAKNIQYF
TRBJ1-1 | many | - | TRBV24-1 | TGTGCCACCAGTGAGTCGGGTTCAGGGGAAGCTTTCTTT | CATSESGSGEAFF
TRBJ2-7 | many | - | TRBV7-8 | TGTGCCAGCAGCCCAAGACAGGGAGGCGAGCAGTACTTC | CASSPRQGGEQYF
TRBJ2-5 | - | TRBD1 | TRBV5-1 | TGCGCCAGCAGCCGGGGACAGGTTCAAGAGACCCAGTACTTC | CASSRGQVQETQYF
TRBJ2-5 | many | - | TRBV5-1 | TGCGCCAGCAGCTGGCTGCACGGAGAGACCCAGTACTTC | CASSWLHGETQYF
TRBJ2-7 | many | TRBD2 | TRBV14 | TGTGCCAGCAGCCGTGGAGCGGGAGTTTTCTACGAGCAGTACTTC | CASSRGAGVFYEQYF
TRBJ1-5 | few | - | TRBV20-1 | TGCAGTGCTAGAGGTGCACAGGTAACTGCGGGTCAGCCCCAGCATTTT | CSARGAQVTAGQPQHF
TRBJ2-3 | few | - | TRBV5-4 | TGTGCCAGCAGCTTGTACGGGGGAGATACGCAGTATTTT | CASSLYGGDTQYF
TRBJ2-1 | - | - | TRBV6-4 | TGTGCCAGCAGTGACGGTAAAAGGAGTGAGCAGTTCTTC | CASSDGKRSEQFF
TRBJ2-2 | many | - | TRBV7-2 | TGTGCCAGCAGCCTAACGCGGGATTCGGCGAACACCGGGGAGCTGTTTTTT | CASSLTRDSANTGELFF
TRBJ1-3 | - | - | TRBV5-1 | TGCGCCAGCAGCTTGGGAGGCGGGGGAGGTTCTGGAAACACCATATATTTT | CASSLGGGGGSGNTIYF
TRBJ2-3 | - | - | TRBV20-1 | TGCAGTGCTGCGGGACTTACAGATACGCGGTATTTT | CSAAGLTDTRYF
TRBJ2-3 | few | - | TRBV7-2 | TGTGCCAGCAGCAAGTATTCAGATACGCAGTATTTT | CASSKYSDTQYF
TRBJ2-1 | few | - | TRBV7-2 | TGTGCCAGCAGCCCCGGTGGGCGACTCAGCCATACTCAGTTCTTC | CASSPGGRLSHTQFF
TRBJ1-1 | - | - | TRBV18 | TGTGCCAGCTCACTCGACAGTTTTATGAACACTGAAGCTTTCTTT | CASSLDSFMNTEAFF